This T cell receptor (beta chain) was recovered during a study of identical twins (dated by TCRdb to about 2016). With respect to the entire study: To test whether fetal clonotypes persist, the study used deep sequencing on TCR alpha and beta repertoires from monozygotic twins, unrelated adults of various ages, and cord blood. To rule out contamination, replicate twin experiments were performed at different times with different library preparation protocols. Broad study findings and their caveats: Compared with coincidental sharing between unrelated individuals, an excess of low generation-probability sequences was observed among out-of-frame TCR alpha sequences shared between twins. Zero-insertion analyses could be partly confounded by invariant T cells such as MAIT and iNKT, though diverse VJ usage argued against such confounding for most clonotypes. Because the same donors could not be followed over many years, conclusions were based on cross-sectional statistical analysis. Abundant cord blood beta clonotypes carried fewer insertions; young adult naive repertoires showed a weaker similar trend, while memory repertoires showed none. Excess twin sharing in beta out-of-frame sequences was weaker because fewer shared sequences lowered the signal-to-noise ratio. Out-of-frame TCR alpha sharing in monozygotic twins was systematically underestimated by recombination models, whereas sharing between unrelated individuals was in agreement with the recombination models.

Library method: 5' RACE. Sequencing took place on an Illumina HiSeq 2000. Template switching added a universal primer binding site, and the final cDNA carried a unique molecular identifier that allowed TCR cDNA molecules to be counted accurately. Specific primers in the conserved constant-segment region were used to synthesize first-strand cDNA for TCR alpha and beta chains. Each cDNA library was double barcoded, with a SMART-Mk sample barcode plus Illumina barcodes, to control for contamination. TruSeq adapter sequences and Illumina sample barcodes were added in two successive PCR steps. TCR alpha and beta cDNA libraries were sequenced on the Illumina HiSeq platform with custom primers. For the original study's pipeline: Raw reads were processed with MiGEC to extract unique molecular identifiers, and MiXCR was used to determine CDR3 positions. For each individual, recombination models were inferred using an EM algorithm with the repgenHMM and IGoR tools. The tcR package in R was used for shared clonotype analysis, with sharing normalized by the product of cloneset sizes. Out-of-frame nonproductive sequences were analyzed to study raw recombination free of thymic and clonal selection effects. TCRdb itself trimmed the public reads at Q25 with fastp, ran MiXCR and retained productive beta chains. Rows merge per CDR3 protein into single entries with the most common DNA and genes. TCRdb assigned the V and J calls; the authors' analysis was not used. The sample includes roughly 1.6 million distinct CDR3 sequences, with roughly 35% observed a single time. The ten largest clones capture over 0.25% of the sample.

Only healthy Caucasian donors were included. This clonotype was detected a few times. Its antigen remains unidentified. Base qualities were left out, and no much larger clone turns up one base away. The CDR3, cysteine through phenylalanine, is 17 amino acids long. The read is trimmed to its CDR3 DNA, 51 bases read in frame from base 1. Sequences MNHEY (CDR1) and SMNVEV (CDR2) are obtained from the germline V gene (reference sequence). V is clipped by 3 bases and J by 3 bases, and the sequence between their germline boundaries is 20 bases long. The chain is assembled from TRBV27 and TRBJ1-2, with TRBD1 perhaps the D gene, on 5 matching bases. The origin of this receptor is a newborn girl in good health. Source material: cord blood. CDR3 region: CASSFGSGRAVDYGYTF. The sequence in DNA is TGTGCCAGCAGTTTCGGGTCGGGGCGGGCTGTTGACTATGGCTACACCTTC.